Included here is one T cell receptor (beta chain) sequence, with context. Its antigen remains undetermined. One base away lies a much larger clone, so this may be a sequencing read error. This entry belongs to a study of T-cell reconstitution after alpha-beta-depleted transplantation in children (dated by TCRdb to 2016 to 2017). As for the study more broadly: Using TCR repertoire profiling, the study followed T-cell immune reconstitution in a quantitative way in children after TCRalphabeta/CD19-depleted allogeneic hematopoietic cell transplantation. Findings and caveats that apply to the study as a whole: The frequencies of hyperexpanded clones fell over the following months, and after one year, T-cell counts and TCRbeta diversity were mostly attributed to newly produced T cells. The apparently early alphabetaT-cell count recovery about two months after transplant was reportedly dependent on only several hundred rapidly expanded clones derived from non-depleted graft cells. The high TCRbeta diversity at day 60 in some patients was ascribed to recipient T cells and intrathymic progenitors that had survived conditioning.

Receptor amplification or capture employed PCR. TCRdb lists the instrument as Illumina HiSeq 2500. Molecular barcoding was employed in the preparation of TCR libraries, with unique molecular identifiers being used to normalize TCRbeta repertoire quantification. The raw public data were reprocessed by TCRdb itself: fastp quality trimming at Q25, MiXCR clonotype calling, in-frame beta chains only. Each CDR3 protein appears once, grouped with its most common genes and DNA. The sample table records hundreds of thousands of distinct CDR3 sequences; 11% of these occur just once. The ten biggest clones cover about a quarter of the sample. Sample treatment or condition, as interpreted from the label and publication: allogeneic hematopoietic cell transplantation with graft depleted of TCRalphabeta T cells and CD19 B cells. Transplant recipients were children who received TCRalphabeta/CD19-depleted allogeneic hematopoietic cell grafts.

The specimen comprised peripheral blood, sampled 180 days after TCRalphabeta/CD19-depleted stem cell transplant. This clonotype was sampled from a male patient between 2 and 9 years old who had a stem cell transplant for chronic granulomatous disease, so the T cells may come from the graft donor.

Here is the DNA: TGTTCCAGTAGTATCCTTGGGACAGGGGTCACCGGGGAGCTGTTTTTT. Its coded protein is CSSSILGTGVTGELFF. The chain is encoded by TRBV19 joined to TRBJ2-2; 10 bases in between match TRBD1. There are 16 amino acids in the CDR3, from cysteine to phenylalanine inclusive. Of the read, only the CDR3 DNA is kept; its 48 bases are in frame from base 1. Reading the germline V gene (reference sequence) gives CDR1 LNHDA and CDR2 SQIVND.